This passage covers 29 T cell receptor beta chains from one sample sequenced in a study of T cell responses to AZD1222 COVID-19 vaccine. Measured with immunoSEQ multiplex PCR; TCRdb has only the in-frame clones, and not every one. The data hold some 150,000 clones, with 88% observed a single time. This sample comprised peripheral blood, obtained 28 days after the second AZD1222 dose. Receptors originate from an adult who received the AZD1222 COVID-19 vaccine.

The chain carries TRBV5-4 and TRBJ2-7, with D perhaps being TRBD1 or TRBD2 (7 bases each). V dropped 4 bases and J dropped 11 bases, with 19 bases sitting between them. The CDR3 is 13 amino acids. The germline V gene has CDR1 SGHNT and CDR2 YYREEE (reference sequence). CDR3: CASSQGGGRKEYF. CDR3 DNA: TGTGCCAGCAGCCAGGGGGGGGGCCGGAAAGAGTACTTC.

The V and J genes are TRBV14 and TRBJ2-1; possible D gene TRBD2, 5 bases. Germline CDR1 SGHDN, CDR2 FVKESK. V lost 7 bases and J lost 9, with 19 bases in between. CDR3 size: 14 residues. CDR3 coding DNA: TGTGCCAGCAACCCCCGGGATCGCCGTGGTGAGCAGTTCTTC. Translation gives CASNPRDRRGEQFF. The full variable domain, in which reference TRBV14 and TRBJ2-1 provide the parts outside the CDR3, is EAGVTQFPSHSVIEKGQTVTLRCDPISGHDNLYWYRRVMGKEIKFLLHFVKESKQDESGMPNNRFLAERTGGTYSTLKVQPAELEDSGVYFCASNPRDRRGEQFFGPGTRLTVL.

V usage is TRBV5-1 and J usage is TRBJ1-1; D is perhaps TRBD1 (5 bases). The CDR3 totals 15 residues. The V gene lost 1 base and the J gene lost 3 bases, with 13 bases spanning the gap. Germline V CDR1 and CDR2: SGHRS, YFSETQ. The CDR3 sequence: CASSLTGPGDTEAFF. DNA of the CDR3: TGCGCCAGCAGCTTGACAGGCCCGGGGGACACTGAAGCTTTCTTT.

This clone was observed a single time. This chain joins TRBV6-1 and TRBJ1-5; the D is unclear. The V and J ends lost 2 bases and 8 bases respectively, with 10 bases between them. The CDR3 is 13 amino acids. The germline V gene has CDR1 MNHNS and CDR2 SASEGT. CDR3 DNA: TGTGCCAGCAGTGAATCCGGTGGGAAGCCCCAGCATTTT. This codes for CASSESGGKPQHF.

The chain has TRBV5-1 and TRBJ1-2; D is ambiguous. CDR3 length: 14 amino acids. Germline CDR1 and CDR2: SGHRS and YFSETQ. Trimming removed 0 bases from V and 4 bases from J, with 10 bases in between. CDR3 protein: CASSLDDKLYGYTF. CDR3 DNA sequence: TGCGCCAGCAGCTTGGACGACAAGCTCTATGGCTACACCTTC. Full variable domain (outside the CDR3, taken from reference TRBV5-1 and TRBJ1-2): KAGVTQTPRYLIKTRGQQVTLSCSPISGHRSVSWYQQTPGQGLQFLFEYFSETQRNKGNFPGRFSGRQFSNSRSEMNVSTLELGDSALYLCASSLDDKLYGYTFGSGTRLTVV.

Here the CDR3 DNA reads TGTGCCAGCAGTCCCCATGGGGTAAATCAGCCCCAGCATTTT. Its protein is CASSPHGVNQPQHF. The V gene is TRBV6-5, the J gene TRBJ1-5, with unresolved D. V was trimmed by 5 bases and J by 4 bases, leaving 12 bases between them. This CDR3 spans 14 amino acids. Germline V CDR1 and CDR2: MNHEY, SVGAGI.

The CDR3 sequence: CAIPDRGSYGYTF. For the CDR3, the DNA is TGTGCCATTCCGGACCGAGGAAGCTATGGCTACACCTTC. The chain has TRBV12-3 or TRBV12-4 and TRBJ1-2, with no clear D. V dropped 10 bases and J dropped 4 bases, with 16 bases sitting between them. This CDR3 has 13 amino acids.

The chain links TRBV5-1 to TRBJ2-5; TRBD2 aligns across 11 bases. Germline-derived CDR1 and CDR2 are SGHRS and YFSETQ. The CDR3 has 14 amino acids. J lost 6 bases, V lost 4 bases, and 5 bases had no gene match. Written as DNA, the CDR3 is TGCGCCAGCAGCGAATCTAGCGGGGGGCAGACCCAGTACTTC. Amino acids: CASSESSGGQTQYF.

The chain recombines TRBV5-1 with TRBJ1-2; possible D gene TRBD1, 6 bases. Trimming removed 4 bases from V and 8 bases from J, with 15 bases in between. The length of the CDR3 is 13 residues. Germline CDR1 SGHRS, CDR2 YFSETQ. CDR3 DNA sequence: TGCGCCAGCAGCGGTACGGCAGGGGAGGGCTACACCTTC. The encoded protein is CASSGTAGEGYTF. The whole variable domain, filled in from reference TRBV5-1 and TRBJ1-2, reads KAGVTQTPRYLIKTRGQQVTLSCSPISGHRSVSWYQQTPGQGLQFLFEYFSETQRNKGNFPGRFSGRQFSNSRSEMNVSTLELGDSALYLCASSGTAGEGYTFGSGTRLTVV.

The chain joins TRBV4-3 to TRBJ1-5, with D possibly TRBD1 on 5 matching bases. CDR1 is LGHNA and CDR2 is YSLEER in the germline V gene. The CDR3 spans 13 residues. V lost 1 base to trimming and J lost 7 bases, with 8 bases between them. The CDR3 spells CASSQVQGQPQHF. Written as DNA, the CDR3 is TGCGCCAGCAGCCAAGTGCAGGGCCAGCCCCAGCATTTT.

This chain uses TRBV4-2 with TRBJ2-2; TRBD2 might be the D (7 bases). This CDR3 is built from 18 residues. The V gene lost 6 bases and the J gene lost 1 base, with 21 bases spanning the gap. The germline V gene encodes CDR1 LGHNA and CDR2 YNFKEQ. The CDR3 nucleotides are TGTGCCAGCAGGCCGACCTTAACAGGGAGGGAGAACACCGGGGAGCTGTTTTTT. Residues: CASRPTLTGRENTGELFF.

In its sample, this clone was seen once. J is TRBJ1-1 and V is TRBV30; D uncertain. The CDR3 runs to 12 residues. The ends were cut back, 2 bases at V and 5 bases at J, with 9 bases in the middle. Germline V gene data show CDR1 as GTSNPN and CDR2 as SVGIG (reference sequence). CDR3 nucleotide sequence: TGTGCCTGGAGTAGGGCGCAGACTGAAGCTTTCTTT. It translates to CAWSRAQTEAFF. The full variable domain, completed using reference TRBV30 and TRBJ1-1, is SQTIHQWPATLVQPVGSPLSLECTVEGTSNPNLYWYRQAAGRGLQLLFYSVGIGQISSEVPQNLSASRPQDRQFILSSKKLLLSDSGFYLCAWSRAQTEAFFGQGTRLTVV.

This clone was observed once. This chain uses TRBV4-1 with TRBJ1-6; the D is unclear. Germline V gene lookup returns CDR1 MGHRA and CDR2 YSYEKL. The CDR3 loop spans 14 amino acids. V lost 6 bases and J lost 6, with 12 bases in between. The CDR3 bases are TGCGCCAGCAGTAGGACGGGCCTTAATTCACCCCTCCACTTT. Residues: CASSRTGLNSPLHF.

The genes are TRBV7-8 and TRBJ1-6, with a tentative D call TRBD1 (5 bases). CDR1 and CDR2 (germline): SGHVS, FQNEAQ. V was pared by 5 bases and J by 7 bases, with 15 bases between. The CDR3 totals 15 residues. CDR3 region: CASSGGTSRNSPLHF. DNA of the CDR3: TGTGCCAGCAGCGGAGGGACTTCCCGAAATTCACCCCTCCACTTT.

This chain connects TRBV4-3 to TRBJ1-2, with D hard to call. The germline CDR1 and CDR2 sequences are LGHNA and YSLEER. The CDR3 has 14 amino acids. V was shortened by 0 bases and J by 7 bases, with 12 bases between the two germline ends. CDR3 DNA sequence: TGCGCCAGCAGCCAAGAGAAGCGTCTAGGTGGCTACACCTTC. The encoded protein is CASSQEKRLGGYTF.

The V call is TRBV7-3, the J call TRBJ1-6; D gene ambiguous. The CDR3 totals 15 residues. CDR1 SGHTA and CDR2 FQGTGA come from the germline V gene. Trimming took 5 bases from V and 5 from J, leaving 13 bases between them. As DNA, the CDR3 is TGTGCCAGCAGCACGCCCGGGAGCGATAATTCACCCCTCCACTTT. As protein: CASSTPGSDNSPLHF. The entire variable domain, with the rest obtained from reference TRBV7-3 and TRBJ1-6, is as follows: GAGVSQTPSNKVTEKGKYVELRCDPISGHTALYWYRQSLGQGPEFLIYFQGTGAADDSGLPNDRFFAVRPEGSVSTLKIQRTERGDSAVYLCASSTPGSDNSPLHFGNGTRLTVT.

This rearrangement joins TRBV5-1 to TRBJ2-7; 8 bases line up with TRBD1. This CDR3 is built from 12 residues. Germline CDR1 and CDR2: SGHRS and YFSETQ. V trimming: 7 bases; J trimming: 3 bases; junction bases outside the gene matches: 3. The CDR3, as DNA: TGCGCCAGCGGACAGGGTAGCTACGAGCAGTACTTC. This codes for CASGQGSYEQYF.

This chain uses TRBV5-1 with TRBJ1-5; D not resolved. Per germline, CDR1 SGHRS and CDR2 YFSETQ. The CDR3 length is 13 residues. The V gene lost 1 base and the J gene lost 0 bases, with 2 bases spanning the gap. This CDR3 is CASSLNSNQPQHF. The DNA of the CDR3 is TGCGCCAGCAGCTTGAATAGCAATCAGCCCCAGCATTTT. Looking up the rest from reference TRBV5-1 and TRBJ1-5 gives the full variable domain: KAGVTQTPRYLIKTRGQQVTLSCSPISGHRSVSWYQQTPGQGLQFLFEYFSETQRNKGNFPGRFSGRQFSNSRSEMNVSTLELGDSALYLCASSLNSNQPQHFGDGTRLSIL.

This chain connects TRBV19 to TRBJ2-2; 9 bases match TRBD1. The CDR3 runs 16 residues. V lost 2 bases, J lost 4 bases, and 5 bases stayed unmatched. The germline V gene has CDR1 LNHDA and CDR2 SQIVND (reference sequence). The CDR3 region is CASSIIGTGPTGELFF. For the CDR3, the DNA is TGTGCCAGTAGTATAATTGGGACAGGGCCCACCGGGGAGCTGTTTTTT.

Points on this clone: This same CDR3 is encoded by further DNA sequences in the sample. V is TRBV30 and J is TRBJ1-5; D is uncertain. The CDR3 length is 13 residues. V was cut by 0 bases and J by 3 bases, with 6 bases left in between. Germline CDR1 is GTSNPN and CDR2 is SVGIG (reference sequence). CDR3 sequence reads: CAWSVRDNQPQHF. CDR3 coding DNA: TGTGCCTGGAGTGTAAGGGACAATCAGCCCCAGCATTTT.

The chain uses TRBV4-1 and TRBJ1-1; 9 bases match TRBD1. This CDR3 has 14 amino acids. CDR1 is MGHRA, CDR2 YSYEKL, per germline. V shed 6 bases and J 5 bases; nucleotides not matched to a gene: 7. DNA of the CDR3: TGCGCCAGCAGTCCCGGGACAGGGAGGACTGAAGCTTTCTTT. Translating it yields CASSPGTGRTEAFF.

This sequence joins TRBV2 and TRBJ1-2, with TRBD1 as a possible D gene (5 bases). The CDR3 is 13 amino acids. V was shortened by 7 bases and J by 1 base, with 10 bases between the two germline ends. Germline V gene sequence: CDR1 SNHLY, CDR2 FYNNEI. DNA of the CDR3: TGTGCCAGCATCATAGGGGTTAACTATGGCTACACCTTC. Protein: CASIIGVNYGYTF.

The chain carries TRBV19 and TRBJ1-6; a possible D gene is TRBD1 (6 bases). The length of the CDR3 is 16 residues. The germline V gene encodes CDR1 LNHDA and CDR2 SQIVND (reference sequence). V lost 3 bases, J lost 6 bases, and 15 bases lay in between. This CDR3 is CASSMYGDILNSPLHF. The CDR3 coding sequence is TGTGCCAGTAGTATGTATGGGGACATCCTTAATTCACCCCTCCACTTT.

The chain recombines TRBV7-6 with TRBJ2-1; no clear D gene. CDR3 length: 16 amino acids. Germline loops: CDR1 SGHVS, CDR2 FNYEAQ. Trimming shortened V by 1 base and J by 7 bases, and 17 bases separated the two germline ends. CDR3: CASSLGGSFLVNEQFF. DNA of the CDR3: TGTGCCAGCAGCTTAGGTGGTAGCTTCTTAGTTAATGAGCAGTTCTTC.

The V and J genes are TRBV14 and TRBJ1-6, with a tentative D call TRBD1 (6 bases). V was trimmed by 4 bases and J by 10 bases, leaving 11 bases between them. Looked up from germline, CDR1 is SGHDN and CDR2 is FVKESK. The length of the CDR3 is 13 residues. CDR3 residues: CASSPGGASPLHF. The CDR3, as DNA: TGTGCCAGCAGCCCCGGGGGGGCCTCACCCCTCCACTTT.

The V and J genes are TRBV27 and TRBJ2-2; 7 bases map to TRBD2. The CDR3 has 15 residues. Per germline, CDR1 MNHEY and CDR2 SMNVEV (reference sequence). With 8 bases clipped from V and 3 bases from J, the junction kept 9 bases outside the gene matches. CDR3 sequence (DNA): TGTGCCAGCTCAAGGGAGGGGCCTTACACCGGGGAGCTGTTTTTT. Encoded protein: CASSREGPYTGELFF.

The table lists this clone with a count of one. V usage is TRBV18 and J usage is TRBJ2-7; TRBD2 matches 10 bases. J gave up 3 bases and V 3 bases, and 2 bases lay outside the gene matches. Germline V gene sequence: CDR1 KGHSH, CDR2 LQKENI. The CDR3 runs to 14 residues. The CDR3 bases are TGTGCCAGCTCACCTAGCGGGGGGTTCTACGAGCAGTACTTC. Encoded protein: CASSPSGGFYEQYF.

The chain links TRBV3-1 (or the pseudogene TRBV3-2) to TRBJ1-4, with D possibly matching TRBD1 (5 bases). Germline values: CDR1 LGHDT, CDR2 YNNKEL (reference sequence). V lost 2 bases and J 7 bases, leaving 11 bases between the germline ends. The CDR3 contains 14 residues. CDR3 nucleotide sequence: TGTGCCAGCAGCCAACTGACAGCTACTGAAAAACTGTTTTTT. This codes for CASSQLTATEKLFF.

The chain couples TRBV19 to TRBJ2-1; TRBD2 matches at 11 bases. Germline CDR1 LNHDA, CDR2 SQIVND (reference sequence). V was pared by 3 bases and J by 3 bases, with 1 base of the junction left unmatched. The CDR3 totals 15 residues. As DNA, the CDR3 is TGTGCCAGTAGTATCGGGACTAGCGGCTACAATGAGCAGTTCTTC. This gives the protein CASSIGTSGYNEQFF.